This T cell receptor beta chain stems from a study of PD-L1 blockade in urothelial cancer (TCRdb year 2017). Context from the whole study: Every patient began therapy in the mid-2010s and was given atezolizumab 1,200 mg intravenously every 3 weeks. About nine tenths of the roughly 29 patients were males with bladder-origin urothelial cancer, and 18 of 29 reported a prior smoking history. Patients had an ECOG performance status of 0 or 1 and had received between 0 and 3 prior chemotherapy regimens. Blood samples were analyzed at two time points: 3 weeks after treatment start (second dose) and 6 weeks after treatment start. Blood samples gave median yields of approximately 130,000 T cells and 65,000 to 85,000 unique TCRs, along with a median clonality of 0.080. An exploratory multi-omic analysis was conducted of the somatic, immune and clinical correlates of response to PD-L1 blockade with atezolizumab in urothelial cancer. Pretreatment tumor samples, along with matched peripheral blood collected serially before and after atezolizumab treatment, underwent TCR sequencing. Durable clinical benefit was defined as progression-free survival longer than 6 months, and TCR features were also tested against progression-free and overall survival. In the same patients, whole exome sequencing and RNA sequencing of pretreatment tumors were performed in addition to TCR sequencing. Durable clinical benefit was achieved by nine patients and was not achieved by 20 patients. Pretreatment blood TCR-seq was available for under 35 patients, at least one posttreatment blood collection was obtained for some 24 patients, and tumor TCR-seq was available for some 24 patients. What the study reported, not specific to this receptor: Because of the small sample size (n ≈ 28) and the many exploratory analyses performed, the results are intended to be regarded as hypothesis-generating. At 3 weeks after the start of treatment, tumor-associated TCR clones in peripheral blood had expanded more in patients with durable benefit (n ≈ 20, p = 0.022). A pretreatment peripheral blood TCR clonality below the median was linked to improved progression-free and overall survival.

Synthetic TCR analog templates were spiked into each PCR so that absolute template abundance could be estimated from read counts. TCRbeta CDR3 regions were amplified from genomic DNA with bias-controlled V and J gene primers using the immunoSEQ assay. Sequencing of rearranged TCRbeta segments was performed at approximately 20X coverage. The study's processing was this. Clustering was used to correct sequencing errors, and CDR3s were annotated against IMGT to assign V, D and J genes. Out-of-frame and stop-codon sequences were excluded, and only productive TCRbeta rearrangements were used in downstream analyses. Clonality was computed as one minus Shannon entropy normalized by the log of the number of unique productive sequences. Clones differing between time points or between blood and tumor were identified by Fisher's exact test with Benjamini-Hochberg correction at adjusted p below 0.01. TCRdb retrieved this table from immuneACCESS and kept in-frame rearrangements only. Not all clones are present; in checked studies, unresolved V genes account for under half, and no reason is known for the remainder. V and J calls and clone size follow that table, whereas D and trimming were derived from the DNA. The sample yields tens of thousands of clones; over 75% were counted once. The biggest ten clones account for 3.5% to 4.5% of the sample.

A word on this clone: Its cognate antigen has yet to be identified. Base-call qualities are not available, and no considerably larger clone is one nucleotide away.

The CDR3 covers 13 residues, taking in both the cysteine and the phenylalanine. Just CDR3 DNA is preserved here, 39 bases in frame from base 1. The V and J ends are trimmed by 2 bases and 6 bases, leaving 10 bases between them. CDR1 SGHNT and CDR2 YYREEE were looked up in the germline V gene (reference sequence). A cohort of 25 to 30 patients with locally advanced or metastatic urothelial carcinoma, treated at Memorial Sloan Kettering on a trial protocol, was included. Peripheral blood mononuclear cells were collected from each patient pretreatment and during treatment, giving between 1 and 8 total time points per patient. The Qiagen DNeasy Blood extraction kit was used to purify genomic DNA from total PBMCs and from tumor samples. PBMCs were collected pretreatment and during treatment, and were isolated and stored as previously described.

The sample consisted of PBMCs, taken around atezolizumab (anti-PD-L1) treatment. This TCR derives from a man between 65 and 80 years old with urothelial cancer. The chain couples TRBV5-4 to TRBJ2-3; tentative D gene TRBD2, with 6 bases matching. The sequenced DNA is TGTGCCAGCAGCTTCAATCGGGAGGATACGCAGTATTTT. Its amino acids are CASSFNREDTQYF.